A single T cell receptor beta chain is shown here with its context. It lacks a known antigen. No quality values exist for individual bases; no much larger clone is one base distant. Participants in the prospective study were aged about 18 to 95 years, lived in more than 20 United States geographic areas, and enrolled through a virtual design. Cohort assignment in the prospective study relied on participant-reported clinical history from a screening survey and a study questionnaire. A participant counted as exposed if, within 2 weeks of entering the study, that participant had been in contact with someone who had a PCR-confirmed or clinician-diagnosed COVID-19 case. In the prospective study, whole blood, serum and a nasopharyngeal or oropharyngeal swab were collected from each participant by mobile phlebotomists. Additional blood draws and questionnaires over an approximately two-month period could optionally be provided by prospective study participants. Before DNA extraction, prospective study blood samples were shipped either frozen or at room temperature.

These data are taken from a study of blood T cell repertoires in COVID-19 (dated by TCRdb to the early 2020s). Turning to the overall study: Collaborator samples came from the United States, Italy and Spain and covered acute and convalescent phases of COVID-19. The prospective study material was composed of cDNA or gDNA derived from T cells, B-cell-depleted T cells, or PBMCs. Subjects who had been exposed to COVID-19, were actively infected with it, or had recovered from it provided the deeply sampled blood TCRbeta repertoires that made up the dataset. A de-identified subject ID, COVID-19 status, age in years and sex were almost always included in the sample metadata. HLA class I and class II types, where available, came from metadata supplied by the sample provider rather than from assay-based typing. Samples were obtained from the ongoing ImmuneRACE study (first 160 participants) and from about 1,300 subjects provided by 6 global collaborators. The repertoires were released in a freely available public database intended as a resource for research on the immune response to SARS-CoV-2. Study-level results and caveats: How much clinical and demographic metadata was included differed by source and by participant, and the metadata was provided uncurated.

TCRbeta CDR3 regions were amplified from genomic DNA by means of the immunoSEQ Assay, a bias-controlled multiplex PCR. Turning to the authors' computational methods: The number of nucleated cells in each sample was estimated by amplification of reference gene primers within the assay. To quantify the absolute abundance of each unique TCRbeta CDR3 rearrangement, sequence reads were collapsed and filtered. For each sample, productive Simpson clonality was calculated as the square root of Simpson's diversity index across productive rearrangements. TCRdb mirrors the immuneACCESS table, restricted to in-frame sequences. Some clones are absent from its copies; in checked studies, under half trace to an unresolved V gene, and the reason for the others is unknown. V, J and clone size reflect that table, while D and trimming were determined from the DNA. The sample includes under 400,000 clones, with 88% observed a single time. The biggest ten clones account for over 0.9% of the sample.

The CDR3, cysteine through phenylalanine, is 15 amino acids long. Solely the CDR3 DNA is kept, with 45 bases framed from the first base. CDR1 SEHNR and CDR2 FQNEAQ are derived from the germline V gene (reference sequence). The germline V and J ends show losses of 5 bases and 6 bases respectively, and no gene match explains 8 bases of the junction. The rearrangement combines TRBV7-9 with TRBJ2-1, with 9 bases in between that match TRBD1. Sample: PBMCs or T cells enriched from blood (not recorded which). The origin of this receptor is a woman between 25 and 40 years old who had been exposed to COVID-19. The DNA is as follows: TGTGCCAGCAGCCCCGCCGGGACAGGGTCCAATGAGCAGTTCTTC. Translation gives CASSPAGTGSNEQFF.